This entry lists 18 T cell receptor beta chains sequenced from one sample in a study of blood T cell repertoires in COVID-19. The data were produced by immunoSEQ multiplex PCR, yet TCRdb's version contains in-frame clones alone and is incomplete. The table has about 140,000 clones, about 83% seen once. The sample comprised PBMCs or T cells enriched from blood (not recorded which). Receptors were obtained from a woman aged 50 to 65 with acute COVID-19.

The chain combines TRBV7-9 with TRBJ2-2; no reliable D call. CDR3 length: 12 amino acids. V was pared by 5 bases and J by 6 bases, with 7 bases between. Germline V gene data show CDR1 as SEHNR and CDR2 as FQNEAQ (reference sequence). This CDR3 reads CASSEKPGELFF. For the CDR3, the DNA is TGTGCCAGCAGCGAGAAGCCCGGGGAGCTGTTTTTT. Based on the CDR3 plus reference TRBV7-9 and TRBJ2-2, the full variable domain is DTGVSQNPRHKITKRGQNVTFRCDPISEHNRLYWYRQTLGQGPEFLTYFQNEAQLEKSRLLSDRFSAERPKGSFSTLEIQRTEQGDSAMYLCASSEKPGELFFGEGSRLTVL.

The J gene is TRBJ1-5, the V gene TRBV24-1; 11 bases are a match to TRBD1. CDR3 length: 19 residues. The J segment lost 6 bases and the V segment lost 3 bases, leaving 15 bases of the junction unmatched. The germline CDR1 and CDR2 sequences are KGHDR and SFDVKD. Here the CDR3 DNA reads TGTGCCACCAGTGATCCCCTGGGACAGGGGGTTGGTGGTTGTCAGCCCCAGCATTTT. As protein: CATSDPLGQGVGGCQPQHF.

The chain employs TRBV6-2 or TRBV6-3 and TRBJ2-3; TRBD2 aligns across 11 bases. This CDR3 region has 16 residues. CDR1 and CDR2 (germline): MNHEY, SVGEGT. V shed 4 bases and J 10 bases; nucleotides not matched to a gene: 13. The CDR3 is CASSSLTSGILKAQYF. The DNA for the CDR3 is TGTGCCAGCAGTTCGTTGACTAGCGGGATTCTAAAGGCGCAGTATTTT.

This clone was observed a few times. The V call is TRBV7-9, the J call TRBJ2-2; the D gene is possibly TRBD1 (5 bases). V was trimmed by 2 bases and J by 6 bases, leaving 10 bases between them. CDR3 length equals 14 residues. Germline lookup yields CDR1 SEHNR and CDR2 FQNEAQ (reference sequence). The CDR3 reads CASSLRLQAGELFF. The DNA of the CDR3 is TGTGCCAGCAGCTTACGTCTACAGGCCGGGGAGCTGTTTTTT.

The CDR3 is CASSLWTGRTNNEQFF. As DNA, the CDR3 is TGTGCCAGCAGCCTATGGACAGGCCGAACTAACAATGAGCAGTTCTTC. The chain has TRBV9 and TRBJ2-1; 7 bases line up with TRBD1. The V gene end was trimmed by 4 bases and the J gene end by 5 bases; junction bases not matched to a gene: 12. Germline CDR1 is SGDLS and CDR2 is YYNGEE. CDR3 size: 16 residues.

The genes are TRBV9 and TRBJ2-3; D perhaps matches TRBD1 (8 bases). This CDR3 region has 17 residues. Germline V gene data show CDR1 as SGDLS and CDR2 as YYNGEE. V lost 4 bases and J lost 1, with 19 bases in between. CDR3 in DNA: TGTGCCAGCAGCCCCCAGGGGGCGGGAGCGCGCACAGATACGCAGTATTTT. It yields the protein CASSPQGAGARTDTQYF. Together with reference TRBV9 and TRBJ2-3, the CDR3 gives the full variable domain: DSGVTQTPKHLITATGQRVTLRCSPRSGDLSVYWYQQSLDQGLQFLIQYYNGEERAKGNILERFSAQQFPDLHSELNLSSLELGDSALYFCASSPQGAGARTDTQYFGPGTRLTVL.

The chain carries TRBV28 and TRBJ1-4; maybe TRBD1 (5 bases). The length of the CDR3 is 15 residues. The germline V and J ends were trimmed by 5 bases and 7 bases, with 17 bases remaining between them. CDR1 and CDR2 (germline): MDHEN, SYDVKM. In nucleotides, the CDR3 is TGTGCCAGCAGTAGGGGTGGATCGACACTTGAAAAACTGTTTTTT. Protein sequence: CASSRGGSTLEKLFF.

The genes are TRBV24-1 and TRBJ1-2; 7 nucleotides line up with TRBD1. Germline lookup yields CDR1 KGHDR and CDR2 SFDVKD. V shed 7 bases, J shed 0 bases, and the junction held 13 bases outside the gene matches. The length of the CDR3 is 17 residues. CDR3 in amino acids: CATSLPEKGAANYGYTF. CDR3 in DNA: TGTGCCACCAGCCTCCCCGAAAAGGGGGCGGCTAACTATGGCTACACCTTC.

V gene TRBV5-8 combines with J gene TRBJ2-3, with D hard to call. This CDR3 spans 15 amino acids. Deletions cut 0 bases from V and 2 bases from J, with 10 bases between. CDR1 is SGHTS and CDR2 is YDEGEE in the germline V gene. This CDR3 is CASSLGQASTDTQYF. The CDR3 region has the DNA TGTGCCAGCAGCTTGGGCCAGGCATCCACAGATACGCAGTATTTT.

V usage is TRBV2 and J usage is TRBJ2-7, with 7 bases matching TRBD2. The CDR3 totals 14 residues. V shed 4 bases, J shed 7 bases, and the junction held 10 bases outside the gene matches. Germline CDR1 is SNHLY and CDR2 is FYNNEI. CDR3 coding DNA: TGTGCCAGCAGTGCACGAAAGGTACTAGCGGAGCAGTACTTC. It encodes CASSARKVLAEQYF.

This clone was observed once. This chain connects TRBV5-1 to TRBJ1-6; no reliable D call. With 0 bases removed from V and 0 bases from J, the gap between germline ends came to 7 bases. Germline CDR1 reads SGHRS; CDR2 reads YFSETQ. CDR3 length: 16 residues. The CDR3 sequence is CASSLEVDSYNSPLHF. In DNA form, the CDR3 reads TGCGCCAGCAGCTTGGAAGTAGACTCCTATAATTCACCCCTCCACTTT.

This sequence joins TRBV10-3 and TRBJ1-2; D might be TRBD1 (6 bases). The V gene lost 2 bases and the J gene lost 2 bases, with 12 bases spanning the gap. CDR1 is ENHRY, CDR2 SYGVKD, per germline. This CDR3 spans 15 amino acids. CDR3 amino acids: CAISEAGQLNYGYTF. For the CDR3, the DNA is TGTGCCATCAGTGAGGCAGGACAGCTAAACTATGGCTACACCTTC.

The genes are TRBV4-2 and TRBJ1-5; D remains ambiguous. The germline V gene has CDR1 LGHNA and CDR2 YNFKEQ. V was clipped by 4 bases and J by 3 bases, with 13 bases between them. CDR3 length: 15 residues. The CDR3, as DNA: TGTGCCAGCAGCCCCTCTGGAGGCAACAATCAGCCCCAGCATTTT. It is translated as CASSPSGGNNQPQHF.

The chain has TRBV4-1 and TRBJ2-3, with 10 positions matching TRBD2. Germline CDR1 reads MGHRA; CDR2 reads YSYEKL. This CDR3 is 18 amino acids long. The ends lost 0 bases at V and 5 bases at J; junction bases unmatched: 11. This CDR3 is CASSQDRRLAGDLDTQYF. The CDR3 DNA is TGCGCCAGCAGCCAAGATCGCCGGCTAGCGGGAGACTTAGATACGCAGTATTTT.

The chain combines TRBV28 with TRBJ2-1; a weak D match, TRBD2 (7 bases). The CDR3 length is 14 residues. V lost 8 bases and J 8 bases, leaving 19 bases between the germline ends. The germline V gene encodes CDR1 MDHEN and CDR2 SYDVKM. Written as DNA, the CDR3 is TGTGCCAGCCGTCCGGGGGGCACCGTCCATGAGCAGTTCTTC. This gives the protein CASRPGGTVHEQFF.

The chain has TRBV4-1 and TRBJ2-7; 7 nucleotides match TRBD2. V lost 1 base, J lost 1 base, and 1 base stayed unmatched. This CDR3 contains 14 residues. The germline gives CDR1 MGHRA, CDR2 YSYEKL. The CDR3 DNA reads TGCGCCAGCAGCCAAGGGGAGGGGTCCTACGAGCAGTACTTC. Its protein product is CASSQGEGSYEQYF.

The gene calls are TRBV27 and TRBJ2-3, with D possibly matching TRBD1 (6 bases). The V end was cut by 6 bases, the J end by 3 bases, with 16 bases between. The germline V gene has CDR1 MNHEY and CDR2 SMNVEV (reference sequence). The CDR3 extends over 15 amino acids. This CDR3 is CASRGAVGWTDTQYF. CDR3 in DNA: TGTGCCAGCAGGGGGGCGGTAGGATGGACAGATACGCAGTATTTT.

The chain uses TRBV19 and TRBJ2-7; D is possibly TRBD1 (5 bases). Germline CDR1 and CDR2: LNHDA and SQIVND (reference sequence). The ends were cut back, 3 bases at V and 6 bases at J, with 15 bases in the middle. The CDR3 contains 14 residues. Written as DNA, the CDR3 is TGTGCCAGTAGTATCCGCAGGGAACTTGGCGAGCAGTACTTC. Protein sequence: CASSIRRELGEQYF. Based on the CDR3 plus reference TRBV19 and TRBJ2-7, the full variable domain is DGGITQSPKYLFRKEGQNVTLSCEQNLNHDAMYWYRQDPGQGLRLIYYSQIVNDFQKGDIAEGYSVSREKKESFPLTVTSAQKNPTAFYLCASSIRRELGEQYFGPGTRLTVT.